A selection of T cell receptor beta chains follows, all from one sample in a study of cytomegalovirus exposure and HLA in healthy donors. Sequenced by immunoSEQ multiplex PCR; TCRdb stores in-frame clones only, minus some. The sample yields about 140,000 clones, 60% to 85% seen once. The specimen sequenced was PBMCs. The source of these receptors is a female donor in good health and CMV-seropositive. Each CDR3 is given with its conserved first and last residue. Each record gives: J gene, V gene, clone size, CDR3 length, D gene, CDR3 protein, CDR3 DNA. The D gene is left open where the match is weak. Expanded clones get a size class; other rows say once, few or many, or leave the size out.

TRBJ1-2	TRBV4-2	few	16	TRBD1	CASSQDWLGTGVGYTF	TGTGCCAGCAGCCAAGATTGGTTAGGGACAGGGGTTGGCTACACCTTC
TRBJ1-1	TRBV6-5	NA	15	NA	CASTEGGFTNTEAFF	TGTGCCAGCACCGAAGGGGGTTTCACGAACACTGAAGCTTTCTTT
TRBJ2-1	TRBV5-4	NA	16	TRBD2	CASSFFTSGSGGEQFF	TGTGCCAGCAGCTTTTTTACTAGCGGGAGTGGGGGTGAGCAGTTCTTC
TRBJ1-5	TRBV28	NA	13	NA	CASSPTPNQPQHF	TGTGCCAGCAGTCCGACACCGAATCAGCCCCAGCATTTT
TRBJ2-7	TRBV7-6	few	15	TRBD1	CASSLGTTGTYEQYF	TGTGCCAGCAGCTTAGGGACGACAGGGACCTACGAGCAGTACTTC
TRBJ2-5	TRBV6-1	NA	14	TRBD2	CASTGGLLQETQYF	TGTGCCAGCACGGGGGGACTACTACAAGAGACCCAGTACTTC
TRBJ1-1	TRBV6-1	NA	13	NA	CASSRLGGTEAFF	TGTGCCAGCAGTAGATTAGGGGGAACTGAAGCTTTCTTT
TRBJ1-5	TRBV27	NA	13	NA	CASSLVSNQPQHF	TGTGCCAGCAGTTTAGTAAGCAATCAGCCCCAGCATTTT
TRBJ1-1	TRBV6-5	NA	15	TRBD1	CASNSGTDINTEAFF	TGTGCCAGCAATTCCGGGACAGACATTAACACTGAAGCTTTCTTT
TRBJ2-6	TRBV5-1	NA	18	TRBD1	CASSLQGQGPSGANVLTF	TGCGCCAGCAGCTTGCAAGGACAGGGCCCCTCTGGGGCCAACGTCCTGACTTTC
TRBJ1-2	TRBV20-1	once	11	NA	CSVSLNYGYTF	TGCAGCGTTAGTCTTAACTATGGCTACACCTTC
TRBJ2-4	TRBV18	NA	17	NA	CASSPPFNSPRENIQYF	TGTGCCAGCTCACCACCGTTCAATAGCCCTCGGGAAAACATTCAGTACTTC
TRBJ1-5	TRBV2	NA	15	NA	CASSERVGSNQPQHF	TGTGCCAGCAGTGAGAGGGTAGGAAGCAATCAGCCCCAGCATTTT
TRBJ1-3	TRBV19	once	14	TRBD1	CASSVDRGRNTIYF	TGTGCCAGTAGTGTCGACAGGGGGAGAAACACCATATATTTT
TRBJ2-2	TRBV16	NA	16	TRBD1	CASSPPDRGYTGELFF	TGTGCCAGCAGCCCCCCGGACAGGGGTTACACCGGGGAGCTGTTTTTT
TRBJ1-3	TRBV6-6	once	13	NA	CASSYSQGNTIYF	TGTGCCAGCAGTTACTCACAGGGAAACACCATATATTTT